The 8 T cell receptor beta chains given below trace back to one sample, sequenced in a study of identical twins. TCRdb reprocessed the 5' RACE reads with MiXCR, giving one entry per CDR3 protein. The data contain hundreds of thousands of distinct CDR3 sequences, about 22% of them seen just once; the ten biggest clones take up approximately 0.5%. This sample was also put to use in a study of yellow fever vaccine responses in identical twins.

Input material: CD4+ T cells sorted from blood. These receptors all come from a woman under 30 in good health.

The chain recombines TRBV2 with TRBJ1-1; weak D call: TRBD1 (5 bases). This CDR3 is 13 amino acids long. Trimming took off 6 bases at V and 1 base at J, with 9 bases between the two ends. Germline CDR1 reads SNHLY; CDR2 reads FYNNEI. The CDR3 DNA is TGTGCCAGCAGCGCGGACAAGAACACTGAAGCTTTCTTT. This sequence encodes CASSADKNTEAFF.

The rearrangement uses TRBV16 and TRBJ2-7; TRBD2 might be the D (5 bases). The CDR3 extends over 12 amino acids. CDR1 and CDR2 (germline): KGHSY, FQNENV. Trimming stripped 3 bases from V and 7 bases from J, with 10 bases between. The CDR3 reads CASSQDAGEQYV. The CDR3 DNA reads TGTGCCAGCAGCCAGGACGCGGGTGAGCAGTACGTC.

V and J are TRBV14 and TRBJ1-5; 10 nucleotides align to TRBD1. Germline CDR1 is SGHDN and CDR2 is FVKESK. This CDR3 has 17 residues. V lost 6 bases and J lost 7; bases outside the gene matches: 15. The CDR3 region is CASRDTPGQGFRQPQHF. CDR3 sequence (DNA): TGTGCCAGCAGGGATACCCCGGGACAGGGGTTCCGGCAGCCCCAGCATTTT. Full variable domain (missing parts from reference TRBV14 and TRBJ1-5): EAGVTQFPSHSVIEKGQTVTLRCDPISGHDNLYWYRRVMGKEIKFLLHFVKESKQDESGMPNNRFLAERTGGTYSTLKVQPAELEDSGVYFCASRDTPGQGFRQPQHFGDGTRLSIL.

This clonotype was seen many times. V is TRBV5-1 and J is TRBJ2-7; 13 bases fit TRBD2. Germline CDR1 SGHRS, CDR2 YFSETQ. The CDR3 totals 16 residues. The V gene end was trimmed by 4 bases and the J gene end by 4 bases; junction bases not matched to a gene: 8. CDR3 sequence reads: CASSPRTSGSGYEQYF. The CDR3 DNA is TGCGCCAGCAGCCCCAGGACTAGCGGGAGCGGTTACGAGCAGTACTTC.

The CDR3 here is CSAPSGLNTEAFF. CDR3 in DNA: TGCAGTGCTCCGAGTGGGTTGAACACTGAAGCTTTCTTT. The chain is built from TRBV20-1 and TRBJ1-1; D uncertain. The CDR3 length is 13 residues. V was shortened by 5 bases and J by 0 bases, with 10 bases between the two germline ends. Per germline, CDR1 DFQATT and CDR2 SNEGSKA (reference sequence).

Ten or more counts support this clonotype. The chain links TRBV10-1 to TRBJ2-7; 10 bases agree with TRBD1. This CDR3 is 20 amino acids long. The V and J ends lost 6 bases and 5 bases, in that order; junction bases with no gene match: 25. Looked up from germline, CDR1 is WNHNN and CDR2 is SYGVQD (reference sequence). The CDR3 region has the DNA TGCGCCAGCAGGCGGGAATCCAGGCACAGGCGGGGACAGGGGAAGCACGAGCAGTACGTC. Translated, it gives CASRRESRHRRGQGKHEQYV.

The V and J genes are TRBV11-2 and TRBJ2-2; D may match TRBD1 or TRBD2 (5 bases each). This CDR3 has 16 amino acids. The germline V and J ends were trimmed by 1 base and 5 bases, with 14 bases remaining between them. Germline CDR1 SGHAT, CDR2 FQNNGV. The CDR3 sequence: CASSLGRGARTGELFF. The CDR3 nucleotides read TGTGCCAGCAGCTTAGGAAGAGGGGCGAGGACCGGGGAGCTGTTTTTT.

The chain has TRBV5-5 and TRBJ2-7; D gene ambiguous. Germline V lookup: CDR1 SGHKS, CDR2 YYEKEE (reference sequence). The CDR3 has 14 amino acids. The ends were cut back, 5 bases at V and 2 bases at J, with 14 bases in the middle. The CDR3 loop is CASRPSSATYEQYF. In DNA form, the CDR3 reads TGTGCCAGCAGACCCAGCAGCGCGACCTACGAGCAGTACTTC.